The TCR beta chain described here comes from a study of cytomegalovirus exposure and HLA in healthy donors. The PCR had 60 Vbeta and 13 Jbeta primers. Sequencing was performed with immunoSEQ multiplex PCR; in TCRdb, only in-frame clones are kept and a portion is missing. The sample records 110,000 to 150,000 clones, around 83% being singletons. V lost 6 bases to trimming and J lost 5 bases; unmatched junction nucleotides: 12. Germline V gives CDR1 SEHNR, CDR2 FQNEAQ (reference sequence). The length of the CDR3 is 15 residues. The TCR originated in a male donor in good health and CMV-seropositive. V usage is TRBV7-9 and J usage is TRBJ1-1, with TRBD1 matching over 7 bases. Input material: PBMCs. Written as DNA, the CDR3 is TGTGCCAGCAGTCCTCCACAGGGGAGAGGAACTGAAGCTTTCTTT. Translation: CASSPPQGRGTEAFF.